The 5 T cell receptor beta chains listed next were all sequenced from one sample in a study of cytomegalovirus exposure and HLA in healthy donors (dated by TCRdb to 2017 to 2019). Library generation was performed with the immunoSEQ multiplex PCR assay. A mixture of 60 forward primers for TCR Vbeta segments and 13 reverse primers for TCR Jbeta segments was used in the multiplex PCR. TCRdb provides this immuneACCESS table in a form limited to in-frame rearrangements. Some clones are lacking; in checked studies, under half of them reflect an unresolved V gene, and why the rest are absent is not known. A total of 270,000 or so clones appear in this sample, 80% to 95% of them only once. The ten largest make up 1.7% of the sample. Source material: PBMCs. Receptors were obtained from a girl aged 2-10 years in good health and CMV-seronegative.

The chain is built from TRBV5-6 and TRBJ1-1, with 7 bases identical to TRBD1. The CDR3 totals 14 residues. CDR1 and CDR2 from the germline V gene are SGHDT and YYEEEE. Trimming took 3 bases from V and 0 from J; bases not matched to a gene: 2. The CDR3 reads CASSWTGMNTEAFF. CDR3 nucleotide sequence: TGTGCCAGCAGCTGGACAGGCATGAACACTGAAGCTTTCTTT.

The rearrangement uses TRBV5-4 and TRBJ2-3; 10 bases are a match to TRBD2. V dropped 4 bases and J dropped 1; count of bases not matched to a gene: 9. CDR1 is SGHNT and CDR2 is YYREEE in the germline V gene (reference sequence). CDR3 length: 17 residues. The CDR3 sequence: CASSPGGLAGGTDTQYF. The CDR3 DNA reads as TGTGCCAGCAGCCCAGGAGGTCTAGCGGGGGGCACAGATACGCAGTATTTT. Supplemented by reference TRBV5-4 and TRBJ2-3, the full variable domain reads ETGVTQSPTHLIKTRGQQVTLRCSSQSGHNTVSWYQQALGQGPQFIFQYYREEENGRGNFPPRFSGLQFPNYSSELNVNALELDDSALYLCASSPGGLAGGTDTQYFGPGTRLTVL.

Of note for this clone: This sample also contains other DNA sequences that code for the same CDR3. V and J are TRBV2 and TRBJ1-5, with D unclear. CDR1 SNHLY and CDR2 FYNNEI come from the germline V gene. Trimming stripped 3 bases from V and 0 bases from J, with 9 bases between. CDR3 length: 15 amino acids. Written as DNA, the CDR3 is TGTGCCAGCAGTGATCGGGGAGATAGCAATCAGCCCCAGCATTTT. Translated: CASSDRGDSNQPQHF.

This rearrangement joins TRBV18 to TRBJ1-1, with D perhaps TRBD1 (6 bases). The CDR3 totals 13 residues. CDR1 is KGHSH and CDR2 is LQKENI in the germline V gene. The V and J ends lost 4 bases and 4 bases respectively, with 10 bases between them. The chain's CDR3 is CASSLTGFTEAFF. In DNA, the CDR3 is TGTGCCAGCTCACTTACAGGGTTCACTGAAGCTTTCTTT.

This clone was seen once. The rearrangement joins TRBV6-6 to TRBJ1-5, with D unclear. Trimming cost V 0 bases and J 0 bases, with 3 bases left between them. CDR1 is MNHNY and CDR2 is SVGAGI in the germline V gene (reference sequence). The CDR3 consists of 14 residues. The CDR3 DNA is TGTGCCAGCAGTTACTCCTATAGCAATCAGCCCCAGCATTTT. It translates to CASSYSYSNQPQHF.